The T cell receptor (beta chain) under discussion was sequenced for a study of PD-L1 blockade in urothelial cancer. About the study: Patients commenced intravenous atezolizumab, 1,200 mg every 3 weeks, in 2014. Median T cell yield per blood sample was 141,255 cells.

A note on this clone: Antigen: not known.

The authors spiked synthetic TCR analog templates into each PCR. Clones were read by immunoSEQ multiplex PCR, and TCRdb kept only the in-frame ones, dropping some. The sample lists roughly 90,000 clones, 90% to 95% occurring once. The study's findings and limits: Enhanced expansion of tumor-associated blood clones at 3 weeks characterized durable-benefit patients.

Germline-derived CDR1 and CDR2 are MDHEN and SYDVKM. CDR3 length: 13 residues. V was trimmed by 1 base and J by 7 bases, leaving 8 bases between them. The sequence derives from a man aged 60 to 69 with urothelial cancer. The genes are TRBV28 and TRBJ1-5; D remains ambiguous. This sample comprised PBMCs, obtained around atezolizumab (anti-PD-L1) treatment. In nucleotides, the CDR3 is TGTGCCAGCAGTTTATTTAAGAGCCAGCCCCAGCATTTT. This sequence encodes CASSLFKSQPQHF.